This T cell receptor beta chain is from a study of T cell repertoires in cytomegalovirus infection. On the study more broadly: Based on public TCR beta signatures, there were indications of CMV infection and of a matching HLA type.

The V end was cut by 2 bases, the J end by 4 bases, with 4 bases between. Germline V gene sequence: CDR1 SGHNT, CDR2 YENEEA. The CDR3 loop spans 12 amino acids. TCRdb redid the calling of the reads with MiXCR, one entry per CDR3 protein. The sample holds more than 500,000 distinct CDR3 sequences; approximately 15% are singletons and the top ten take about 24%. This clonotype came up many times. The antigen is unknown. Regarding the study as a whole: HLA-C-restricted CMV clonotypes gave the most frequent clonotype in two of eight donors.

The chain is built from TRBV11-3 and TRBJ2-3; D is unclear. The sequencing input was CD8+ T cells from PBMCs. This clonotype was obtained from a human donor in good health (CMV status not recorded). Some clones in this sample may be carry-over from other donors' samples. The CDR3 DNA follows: TGTGCCAGCAGCTTACCGGCAGATACGCAGTATTTT. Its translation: CASSLPADTQYF.